One sample yielded the 27 T cell receptor beta chains listed below, sequenced in a study of identical twins. Using its own MiXCR run on the 5' RACE reads, TCRdb lists one record per CDR3 protein. The table includes around 690,000 distinct CDR3 sequences, approximately 22% detected once. The sample was also linked to a second study, of T cells expressing NK-cell markers.

The sample taken for sequencing was PBMCs. These TCRs come from a woman in her late teens or twenties in good health.

This clonotype was observed a handful of times. This sequence joins TRBV20-1 and TRBJ2-3, with 7 bases aligning to TRBD2. The CDR3 contains 16 residues. The trim removed 5 bases at V and 5 bases at J, leaving 16 bases unmatched. The germline V gene has CDR1 DFQATT and CDR2 SNEGSKA (reference sequence). The CDR3 DNA reads as TGCAGTGCTCGCCTTCTAGCGGTAGGAAGGCGAGATACGCAGTATTTT. It encodes CSARLLAVGRRDTQYF.

The chain couples TRBV2 to TRBJ1-5, with TRBD1 matching over 9 bases. The CDR3 runs to 14 residues. V lost 5 bases and J lost 11; bases outside the gene matches: 10. Germline V gene lookup returns CDR1 SNHLY and CDR2 FYNNEI. In nucleotides, the CDR3 is TGTGCCAGCAGTCCCGGGACAGGGATAAAGGCCCAGCATTTT. Protein product: CASSPGTGIKAQHF.

The table lists this clonotype with a few counts. This chain uses TRBV10-3 with TRBJ1-4; no clear D. V dropped 7 bases and J dropped 8 bases, with 14 bases sitting between them. Germline V gene sequence: CDR1 ENHRY, CDR2 SYGVKD. This CDR3 comprises 13 residues. The CDR3 DNA reads as TGTGCCATCACAGGCTCTCTGGGCGAAAAACTGTTTTTT. Encoded protein: CAITGSLGEKLFF.

Only a few counts were recorded for this clonotype. The chain carries TRBV12-3 or TRBV12-4 and TRBJ2-5; no reliable D call. Between the trimmed V and J ends, which lost 2 bases and 5 bases, there was a span of 27 bases. The CDR3 spans 19 residues. This CDR3 is CASSLSSVGPRPIEETQYF. CDR3 coding DNA: TGTGCCAGCAGTTTAAGCTCGGTGGGCCCCCGCCCAATTGAGGAGACCCAGTACTTC.

This clonotype was found many times. This chain links TRBV7-2 with TRBJ2-2; TRBD2 agrees at 10 bases. Trimming at V came to 6 bases and at J to 4 bases, leaving 5 bases not matched to a gene. This CDR3 has 15 residues. Germline assignment: CDR1 SGHTA and CDR2 FQGNSA. The chain's CDR3 is CASRLAGKPTGELFF. For the CDR3, the DNA is TGTGCCAGCAGACTAGCGGGGAAGCCCACCGGGGAGCTGTTTTTT.

The chain uses TRBV12-3 or TRBV12-4 and TRBJ2-5; TRBD2 matches 7 bases. After removal of 5 bases from V and 5 bases from J, the junction contained 8 bases not matched to a gene. CDR3 size: 14 residues. The CDR3 loop is CASSPWVAGETQYF. Written as DNA, the CDR3 is TGTGCCAGCAGTCCTTGGGTAGCGGGTGAGACCCAGTACTTC.

This clonotype was seen at least ten times. The CDR3 DNA reads as TGCAGTGTAAGCCCAGGGGGCAACTATGGCTACACCTTC. Its translation is CSVSPGGNYGYTF. The chain couples TRBV20-1 to TRBJ1-2, with 8 positions matching TRBD1. V dropped 7 bases and J dropped 2; count of bases not matched to a gene: 6. Germline V gene lookup returns CDR1 DFQATT and CDR2 SNEGSKA (reference sequence). CDR3 size: 13 residues.

This clonotype was seen more than once but under ten times. This chain links TRBV7-2 with TRBJ2-5, with D possibly matching TRBD2 (6 bases). This CDR3 region has 15 residues. The V and J ends lost 2 bases and 4 bases respectively, with 14 bases between them. The V gene's germline CDR1 is SGHTA and CDR2 FQGNSA. DNA for the CDR3: TGTGCCAGCAGCTTACTCGGGAGCCTGGGAGAGACCCAGTACTTC. Translated: CASSLLGSLGETQYF.

This chain links TRBV9 with TRBJ2-1, with TRBD2 matching over 9 bases. The germline V gene encodes CDR1 SGDLS and CDR2 YYNGEE. With 2 bases clipped from V and 1 base from J, the junction kept 1 base outside the gene matches. This CDR3 comprises 15 residues. The CDR3 is CASSVSGGSYNEQFF. Written as DNA, the CDR3 is TGTGCCAGCAGCGTCAGCGGGGGGTCCTACAATGAGCAGTTCTTC.

The genes are TRBV6-2 or TRBV6-3 and TRBJ2-2; weak D call: TRBD2 (6 bases). Germline V gene lookup returns CDR1 MNHEY and CDR2 SVGEGT. The CDR3 totals 15 residues. The germline V and J ends were trimmed by 7 bases and 2 bases, with 14 bases remaining between them. CDR3 sequence: CASNPREFNTGELFF. The CDR3 DNA sequence: TGTGCCAGCAATCCCCGGGAGTTTAACACCGGGGAGCTGTTTTTT.

This clonotype was detected a few times. The CDR3 DNA sequence: TGCAGTGGGGGCATGCGCACAGATACGCAGTATTTT. It codes for CSGGMRTDTQYF. The J gene is TRBJ2-3, the V gene TRBV20-1; D is possibly TRBD1 (5 bases). This CDR3 contains 12 residues. Deletions cut 7 bases from V and 1 base from J, with 9 bases between. Germline values: CDR1 DFQATT, CDR2 SNEGSKA (reference sequence).

This rearrangement joins TRBV18 to TRBJ2-7; 8 nucleotides line up with TRBD2. The germline V gene encodes CDR1 KGHSH and CDR2 LQKENI. CDR3 length equals 16 residues. With V trimmed by 2 bases and J by 2 bases, 8 bases remained unmatched. The CDR3 spells CASSPENLAGTYEQYF. CDR3 DNA: TGTGCCAGCTCACCAGAGAATCTAGCGGGCACCTACGAGCAGTACTTC. Complete variable domain (other parts from reference TRBV18 and TRBJ2-7): NAGVMQNPRHLVRRRGQEARLRCSPMKGHSHVYWYRQLPEEGLKFMVYLQKENIIDESGMPKERFSAEFPKEGPSILRIQQVVRGDSAAYFCASSPENLAGTYEQYFGPGTRLTVT.

About this clonotype: An end of the junction does not agree with germline; a read error may underlie this. The chain has TRBV12-3 or TRBV12-4 and TRBJ2-2; the match to TRBD2 covers 8 bases. The CDR3 spans 15 residues. DNA for the CDR3: TGTGCCAGCAGTATAGCGGGGCGTAACACCGGGGAGCTGTTTTTT. Translation gives CASSIAGRNTGELFF.

This clonotype was counted a few times. The chain employs TRBV29-1 and TRBJ2-7; 8 bases agree with TRBD2. V trimming: 7 bases; J trimming: 0 bases; junction bases outside the gene matches: 5. The CDR3 runs 13 residues. Germline values: CDR1 SQVTM, CDR2 ANQGSEA. The CDR3 loop reads CSGTGTSSYEQYF. The CDR3 bases are TGCAGCGGTACCGGGACTAGCTCCTACGAGCAGTACTTC.

The genes are TRBV21-1 and TRBJ1-1; the table gives TRBD1 as D, unverified against the DNA. TRBV21-1 is flagged as a pseudogene. The length of the CDR3 is 16 residues. CDR3 nucleotides: TGTGCCATCCAAAAGGGGCCTAACAGGGTGAACACTGAAGCTTTCTTT. Residues: CAIQKGPNRVNTEAFF.

This clonotype was seen a few times. This chain connects TRBV20-1 to TRBJ1-2; TRBD1 matches at 8 bases. The junction had 4 bases not matched to a gene; V was cut back by 3 bases and J by 4 bases. CDR3 length equals 13 residues. Germline V gene sequence: CDR1 DFQATT, CDR2 SNEGSKA (reference sequence). The CDR3: CSARKQGGYGYTF. CDR3 in DNA: TGCAGTGCTAGGAAACAGGGGGGCTATGGCTACACCTTC.

V is TRBV7-9 and J is TRBJ2-1; D gene ambiguous. Germline CDR1 SEHNR, CDR2 FQNEAQ (reference sequence). This CDR3 region has 15 residues. With 5 bases removed from V and 3 bases from J, the gap between germline ends came to 14 bases. In DNA, the CDR3 is TGTGCCAGCAGCCCAGGTCACTACAGCTACAATGAGCAGTTCTTC. Its protein product is CASSPGHYSYNEQFF.

The sample holds many counts of this clonotype. V gene TRBV3-1 combines with J gene TRBJ2-1; 10 bases line up with TRBD2. There are 18 residues in the CDR3. Germline-derived CDR1 and CDR2 are LGHDT and YNNKEL (reference sequence). The trim removed 3 bases at V and 5 bases at J, leaving 13 bases unmatched. The CDR3 coding sequence is TGTGCCAGCAGCCAGTACTCCCTAGCGGGGGTTCGAAACAATGAGCAGTTCTTC. Translation gives CASSQYSLAGVRNNEQFF.

In this sample, this clonotype turned up many times. The chain joins TRBV20-1 to TRBJ2-5; 10 nucleotides match TRBD2. This CDR3 is built from 16 residues. The germline V gene encodes CDR1 DFQATT and CDR2 SNEGSKA (reference sequence). V gave up 0 bases and J gave up 4 bases; unmatched junction bases: 8. The CDR3, as DNA: TGCAGTGCTAGAGATTTTCTAGCGGGAGTGTTAGAGACCCAGTACTTC. Protein: CSARDFLAGVLETQYF.

This clonotype was seen ten or more times. The chain has TRBV10-3 and TRBJ1-2, with D possibly TRBD1 on 5 matching bases. This CDR3 has 13 residues. CDR1 ENHRY and CDR2 SYGVKD come from the germline V gene. V gave up 4 bases and J gave up 6 bases, with 12 bases separating them. The CDR3 reads CAISVGGMDGYTF. The CDR3 region has the DNA TGTGCCATCAGTGTCGGGGGGATGGATGGCTACACCTTC.

The sample holds a few counts of this clonotype. The rearrangement joins TRBV12-3 or TRBV12-4 to TRBJ2-1; D is possibly TRBD1 (6 bases). Deletions cut 5 bases from V and 7 bases from J, with 15 bases between. This CDR3 region has 14 residues. As DNA, the CDR3 is TGTGCCAGCAGTACCACTTCAAGGGGGAATGAGCAGTTCTTC. The encoded protein is CASSTTSRGNEQFF.

The chain employs TRBV20-1 and TRBJ2-1, with D perhaps being TRBD1 or TRBD2 (6 bases each). Looked up from germline, CDR1 is DFQATT and CDR2 is SNEGSKA (reference sequence). This CDR3 is 16 amino acids long. Trimming removed 2 bases at V and 7 bases at J, with 21 bases between. Here the CDR3 DNA reads TGCAGTGCTAGACCGACAGGAGGGCCTAAATCGAATGAGCAGTTCTTC. It yields the protein CSARPTGGPKSNEQFF.

The table lists this clonotype with a few counts. This chain joins TRBV6-5 and TRBJ1-6; 7 nucleotides line up with TRBD1. The CDR3 totals 16 residues. V was pared by 6 bases and J by 4 bases, with 9 bases of the junction left unmatched. Germline V CDR1 and CDR2: MNHEY, SVGAGI. CDR3 DNA sequence: TGTGCCAGCAGCTATAGACAGGGAGCTTATAATTCACCCCTCCACTTT. Translation: CASSYRQGAYNSPLHF.

With regard to this clonotype: A much larger clone lies a single base off, so this may be a read error. The gene calls are TRBV2 and TRBJ1-1; D possibly corresponds to TRBD1 (5 bases). The germline V and J ends were trimmed by 6 bases and 1 base, with 12 bases remaining between them. The CDR3 runs to 14 residues. The germline CDR1 and CDR2 sequences are SNHLY and FYNNEI. The CDR3 nucleotides are TGTGCCAGCAGGCCCCCAGGGAGGAACACTGAAGCTTTCTTT. As protein: CASRPPGRNTEAFF.

This chain connects TRBV5-1 to TRBJ2-1; D is tentatively TRBD1 or TRBD2 (5 bases each). CDR3 length: 17 residues. Looked up from germline, CDR1 is SGHRS and CDR2 is YFSETQ. V was shortened by 4 bases and J by 5 bases, with 22 bases between the two germline ends. The CDR3 loop reads CASSLDVPGRGNNEQFF. CDR3 bases: TGCGCCAGCAGCCTAGACGTTCCGGGACGCGGAAACAATGAGCAGTTCTTC.

The rearrangement links TRBV6-1 to TRBJ2-3, with 11 positions matching TRBD1. The CDR3 totals 14 residues. With 6 bases clipped from V and 4 bases from J, the junction kept 3 bases outside the gene matches. In germline, CDR1 is MNHNS, CDR2 SASEGT. This CDR3 reads CASRRTGGADTQYF. Here the CDR3 DNA reads TGTGCCAGCAGGCGGACAGGGGGCGCAGATACGCAGTATTTT.

The rearrangement links TRBV20-1 to TRBJ1-2; 7 bases map to TRBD1. The ends lost 5 bases at V and 2 bases at J; junction bases unmatched: 8. In germline, CDR1 is DFQATT, CDR2 SNEGSKA (reference sequence). This CDR3 spans 14 amino acids. The CDR3 sequence is CSAQTGLGNYGYTF. CDR3 DNA sequence: TGCAGTGCTCAGACAGGGCTGGGGAACTATGGCTACACCTTC.